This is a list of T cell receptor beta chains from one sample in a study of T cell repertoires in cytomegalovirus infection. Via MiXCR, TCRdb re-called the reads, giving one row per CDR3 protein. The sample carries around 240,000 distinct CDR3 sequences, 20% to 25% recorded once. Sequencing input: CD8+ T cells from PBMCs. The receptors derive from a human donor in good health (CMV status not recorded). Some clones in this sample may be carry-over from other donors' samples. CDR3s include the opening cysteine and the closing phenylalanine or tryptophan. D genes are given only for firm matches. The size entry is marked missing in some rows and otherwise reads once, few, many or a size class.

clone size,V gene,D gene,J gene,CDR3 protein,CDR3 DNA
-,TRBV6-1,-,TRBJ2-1,CATRRGDLEQFF,TGTGCCACGCGACGCGGAGATCTTGAGCAGTTCTTC
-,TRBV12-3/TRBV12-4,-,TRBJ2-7,CASSSSGRSYEQYF,TGTGCCAGCAGTTCCTCTGGACGAAGCTACGAGCAGTACTTC
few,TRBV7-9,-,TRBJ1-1,CASSLLADTEAFF,TGTGCCAGCAGCTTGTTGGCAGACACTGAAGCTTTCTTT
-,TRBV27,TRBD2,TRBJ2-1,CASSRLTSGGAHEQFF,TGTGCCAGCAGTCGTCTCACTAGCGGGGGGGCCCATGAGCAGTTCTTC
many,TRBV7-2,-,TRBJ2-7,CASSDRQDYSYEQYF,TGTGCCAGCAGCGACAGACAGGATTACTCCTACGAGCAGTACTTC
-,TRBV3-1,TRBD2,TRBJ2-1,CASSQDWASGVYNEQFF,TGTGCCAGCAGCCAAGATTGGGCTAGCGGGGTTTACAATGAGCAGTTCTTC
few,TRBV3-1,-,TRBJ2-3,CASSLFEPDTQYF,TGTGCCAGCAGCCTCTTTGAACCAGATACGCAGTATTTT
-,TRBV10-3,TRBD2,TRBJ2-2,CAISDPGLLNTGELFF,TGTGCCATCAGTGATCCGGGACTACTGAACACCGGGGAGCTGTTTTTT
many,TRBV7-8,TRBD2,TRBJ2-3,CASSLGPTSGDTDTQYF,TGTGCCAGCAGCTTAGGACCGACTAGCGGGGACACGGATACGCAGTATTTT
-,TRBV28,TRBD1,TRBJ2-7,CASGGAGTADYEQYF,TGTGCCAGCGGTGGGGCCGGGACAGCAGATTACGAGCAGTACTTC
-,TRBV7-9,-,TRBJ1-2,CASSPRDNFYGYTF,TGTGCCAGCAGCCCCCGGGACAACTTCTATGGCTACACCTTC
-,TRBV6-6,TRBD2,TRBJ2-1,CASRSGGGYNEQFF,TGTGCCAGCAGGTCGGGGGGAGGATACAATGAGCAGTTCTTC
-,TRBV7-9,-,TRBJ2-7,CASSPGSSPDEQYF,TGTGCCAGCAGTCCTGGGAGCTCGCCGGACGAGCAGTACTTC